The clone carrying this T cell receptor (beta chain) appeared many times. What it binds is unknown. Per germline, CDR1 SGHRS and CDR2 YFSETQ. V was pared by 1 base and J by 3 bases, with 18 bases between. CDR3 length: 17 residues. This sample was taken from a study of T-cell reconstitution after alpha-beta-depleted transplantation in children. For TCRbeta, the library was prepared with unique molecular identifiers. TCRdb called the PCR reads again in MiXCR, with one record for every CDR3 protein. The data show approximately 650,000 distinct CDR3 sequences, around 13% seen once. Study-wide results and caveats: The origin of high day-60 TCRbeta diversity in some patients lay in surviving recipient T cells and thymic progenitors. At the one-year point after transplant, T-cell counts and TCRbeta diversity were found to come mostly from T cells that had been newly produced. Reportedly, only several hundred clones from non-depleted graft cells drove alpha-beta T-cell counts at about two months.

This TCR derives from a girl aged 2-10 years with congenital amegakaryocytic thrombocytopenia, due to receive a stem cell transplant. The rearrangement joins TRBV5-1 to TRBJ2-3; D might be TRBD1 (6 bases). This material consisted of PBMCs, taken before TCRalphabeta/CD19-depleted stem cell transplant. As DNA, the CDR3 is TGCGCCAGCAGCTTGATGGTACCGGGACACTTAACAGATACGCAGTATTTT. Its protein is CASSLMVPGHLTDTQYF.